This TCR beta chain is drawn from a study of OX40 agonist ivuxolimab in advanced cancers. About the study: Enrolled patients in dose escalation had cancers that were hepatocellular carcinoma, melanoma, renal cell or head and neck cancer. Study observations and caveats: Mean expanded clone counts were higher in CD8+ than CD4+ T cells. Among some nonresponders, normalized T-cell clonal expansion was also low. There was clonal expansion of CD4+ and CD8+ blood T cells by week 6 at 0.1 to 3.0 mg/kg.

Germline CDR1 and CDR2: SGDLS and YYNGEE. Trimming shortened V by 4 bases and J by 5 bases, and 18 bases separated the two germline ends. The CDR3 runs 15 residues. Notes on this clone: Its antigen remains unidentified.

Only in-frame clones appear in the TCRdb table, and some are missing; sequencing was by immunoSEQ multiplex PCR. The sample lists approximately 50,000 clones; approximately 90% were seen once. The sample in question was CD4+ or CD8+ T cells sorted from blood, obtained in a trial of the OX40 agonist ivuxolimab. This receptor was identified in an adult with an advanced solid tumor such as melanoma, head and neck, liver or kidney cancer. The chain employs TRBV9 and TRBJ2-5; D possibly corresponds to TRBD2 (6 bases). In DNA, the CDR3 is TGTGCCAGCAGCCTCCTGGGGTCCGGGGGTGAGACCCAGTACTTC. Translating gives CASSLLGSGGETQYF.